This T cell receptor (beta chain) was profiled in a study of blood T cell repertoires in COVID-19. V lost 3 bases and J 8 bases, leaving 13 bases between the germline ends. Per germline, CDR1 LNHDA and CDR2 SQIVND (reference sequence). This CDR3 is 13 amino acids long. Across fewer than 25 US areas, participants ranged in age from roughly 18 to 95 years. Cohorts were assigned according to the clinical history that participants reported. Authors' processing steps: Estimated nucleated cell counts came from reference gene primer amplification. Clones were sequenced by immunoSEQ multiplex PCR, and TCRdb holds only the in-frame ones, with some missing. That table gives V, J and clone size, and the DNA gave D and trimming. This sample has about 400,000 clones, with roughly 90% found just once. As to this clone: The same CDR3 is also encoded by other DNA sequences in this sample.

The receptor comes from a woman aged 25 to 39 with acute COVID-19. The sample taken for sequencing was PBMCs or T cells enriched from blood (not recorded which). V and J are TRBV19 and TRBJ1-2, with D maybe TRBD1 (5 bases). This CDR3 reads CASSIGGGRGYTF. The CDR3 region has the DNA TGTGCCAGTAGTATTGGGGGGGGTCGAGGCTACACCTTC.